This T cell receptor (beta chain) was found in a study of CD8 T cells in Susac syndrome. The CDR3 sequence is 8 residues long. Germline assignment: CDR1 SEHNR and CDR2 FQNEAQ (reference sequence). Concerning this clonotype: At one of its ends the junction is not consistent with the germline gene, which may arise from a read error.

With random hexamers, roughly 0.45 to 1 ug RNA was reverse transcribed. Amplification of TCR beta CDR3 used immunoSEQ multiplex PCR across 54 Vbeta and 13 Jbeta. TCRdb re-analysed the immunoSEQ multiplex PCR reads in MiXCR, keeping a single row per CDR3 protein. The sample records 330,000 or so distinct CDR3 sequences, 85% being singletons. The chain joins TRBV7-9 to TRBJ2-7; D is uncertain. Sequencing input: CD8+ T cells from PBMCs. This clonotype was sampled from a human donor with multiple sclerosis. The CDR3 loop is CASSPPHF. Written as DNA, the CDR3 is TGTGCCAGCAGCCCTCCCCACTTC.